One T cell receptor (beta chain) is described in this entry. How the authors handled the data: Cell counts per sample came from amplifying reference gene primers. Sequencing was performed with immunoSEQ multiplex PCR; in TCRdb, only in-frame clones are kept and a portion is missing. V and J calls and clone size are those listed in that table; D and trimming were worked out from the DNA. The sample records around 380,000 clones, more than 75% being singletons. CDR1 KGHSH and CDR2 LQKENI come from the germline V gene. This CDR3 comprises 15 residues. Trimming stripped 3 bases from V and 5 bases from J, with 16 bases between. The sample belongs to a study of blood T cell repertoires in COVID-19.

The sample was peripheral blood. This receptor was identified in a human donor with acute or convalescent COVID-19. The donor label of this sample is uncertain. The chain uses TRBV18 and TRBJ1-1; D is uncertain. The CDR3 coding sequence is TGTGCCAGCTCACCTACCCTTAGTGAACTAACTGAAGCTTTCTTT. Protein: CASSPTLSELTEAFF.